These T cell receptor beta chains were read from a single sample in a study of human T cells and chemical hapten exposure. TCRdb redid the calling of the RACE reads with MiXCR, one entry per CDR3 protein. Counted here are fewer than 85,000 distinct CDR3 sequences, around 8.7% occurring once; the ten biggest clones make up 1.5%. The sample was whole blood. These receptors all come from a male donor in good health. Some clones in this sample may be carry-over from other donors' samples. CDR3s include the opening cysteine and the closing phenylalanine or tryptophan. Each record gives: CDR3 length, V gene, CDR3 protein.

cdr3_length: 11; v_call: TRBV27; cdr3_aa: CASSLGGGYTF
cdr3_length: 16; v_call: TRBV6-5; cdr3_aa: CASSWGQGGAWYEQYF
cdr3_length: 17; v_call: TRBV14; cdr3_aa: CASSQDPMSGGGVPQHF
cdr3_length: 13; v_call: TRBV5-1; cdr3_aa: CASSSDGGTEAFF
cdr3_length: 16; v_call: TRBV6-1; cdr3_aa: CASSEEPSLNTGELFF
cdr3_length: 14; v_call: TRBV29-1; cdr3_aa: CSVAQGNFQETQYF
cdr3_length: 15; v_call: TRBV29-1; cdr3_aa: CSVGGHTAGGNGYTF
cdr3_length: 15; v_call: TRBV7-9; cdr3_aa: CASSLNTGMNTEAFF
cdr3_length: 14; v_call: TRBV12-3/TRBV12-4; cdr3_aa: CASSPTWSDNEQFF
cdr3_length: 15; v_call: TRBV10-3; cdr3_aa: CAISTSTGGTYEQYF
cdr3_length: 13; v_call: TRBV6-5; cdr3_aa: CASRGQGLTEAFF
cdr3_length: 15; v_call: TRBV27; cdr3_aa: CASSSPNGAGDTQYF
cdr3_length: 11; v_call: TRBV5-1; cdr3_aa: CASSPDDTQYF
cdr3_length: 13; v_call: TRBV7-7; cdr3_aa: CASSRTSGGPQYF
cdr3_length: 13; v_call: TRBV15; cdr3_aa: CATSRREEETQYF
cdr3_length: 14; v_call: TRBV9; cdr3_aa: CASSGNTGNTEAFF